This T cell receptor (beta chain) was profiled in a study of cytomegalovirus exposure and HLA in healthy donors. Trimming removed 3 bases at V and 1 base at J, with 11 bases between. The CDR3 loop spans 15 amino acids. CDR1 and CDR2 (germline): SGHTA, FQGNSA. Primers included in the PCR were 60 Vbeta and 13 Jbeta primers. Measured with immunoSEQ multiplex PCR; TCRdb has only the in-frame clones, and not every one. The sample has 40,000 to 55,000 clones. This TCR came from a male donor in good health and CMV-seropositive. The V call is TRBV7-2, the J call TRBJ2-3, with D possibly matching TRBD1 (6 bases). Sequencing was performed on PBMCs. DNA of the CDR3: TGTGCCAGCAGCTTCAGGGACACCGGCACAGATACGCAGTATTTT. Protein: CASSFRDTGTDTQYF.